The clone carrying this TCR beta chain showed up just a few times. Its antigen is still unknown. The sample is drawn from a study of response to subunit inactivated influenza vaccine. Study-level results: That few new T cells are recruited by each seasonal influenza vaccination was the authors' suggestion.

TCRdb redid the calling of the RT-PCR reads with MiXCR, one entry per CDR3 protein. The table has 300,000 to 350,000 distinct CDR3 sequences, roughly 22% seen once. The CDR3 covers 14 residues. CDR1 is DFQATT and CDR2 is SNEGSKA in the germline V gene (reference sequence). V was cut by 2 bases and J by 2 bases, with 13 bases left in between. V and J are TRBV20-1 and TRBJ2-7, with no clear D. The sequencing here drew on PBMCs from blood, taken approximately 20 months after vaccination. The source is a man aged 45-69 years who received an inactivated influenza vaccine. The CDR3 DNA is TGCAGTGCTAGAAGATGGGAAAGTCCCTACGAGCAGTACTTC. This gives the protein CSARRWESPYEQYF.